This T cell receptor beta chain comes out of a study of beta chain features in type 1 diabetes. Study-wide context: In age, gender and cell yields, patients were similar to healthy donors. Study observations and caveats: PCR might favor shorter templates, equally in patients and controls. Shortening of TCRB CDR3s, moderate but significant, appeared in all four CD4+ subsets of Type 1 diabetes patients.

The germline V gene encodes CDR1 LGHNA and CDR2 YSLEER. The CDR3 has 17 residues. Trimming cost V 0 bases and J 0 bases, with 13 bases left between them. The sequenced template was cDNA made from the entire isolated RNA. This table comes from immunoSEQ multiplex PCR, and its TCRdb copy is limited to in-frame clones, with some not included. The sample has roughly 290,000 clones, 15% seen once. Turning to this clone: Its antigen is still unknown.

The sequenced sample was naive CD4+ T cells from blood. The V and J genes are TRBV4-3 and TRBJ2-3, with a weak D call TRBD1 (6 bases). The receptor was isolated from a man younger than 30 with type 1 diabetes. The CDR3 coding sequence is TGCGCCAGCAGCCAAGATCGTACAGGGCTGAGCACAGATACGCAGTATTTT. It yields the protein CASSQDRTGLSTDTQYF.